The 27 T cell receptor beta chains below come from one sample, sequenced in a study of blood T cell repertoires in COVID-19 (dated by TCRdb to the early 2020s). Library prep was done by the immunoSEQ multiplex PCR assay. TCRdb limited this immuneACCESS table to in-frame rearrangements with V and J called. A share of clones is missing; checked studies link under half to unresolved V genes, and the rest is unexplained. The sample table shows approximately 470,000 clones, and 75% to 90% are seen once. The ten largest clones represent 3.2% of the sample. Sequencing was done on a sample of peripheral blood. The source is a human donor in a cohort sampled during active COVID-19.

V usage is TRBV19 and J usage is TRBJ1-5; D gene ambiguous. This CDR3 region has 13 residues. Trimming stripped 5 bases from V and 5 bases from J, with 10 bases between. Germline-derived CDR1 and CDR2 are LNHDA and SQIVND (reference sequence). The CDR3 DNA follows: TGTGCCAGTAGTCCCGGGTCACATCAGCCCCAGCATTTT. It specifies CASSPGSHQPQHF.

The genes are TRBV3-1 (or the pseudogene TRBV3-2) and TRBJ1-5, with D possibly TRBD1 on 6 matching bases. Trimming stripped 1 base from V and 4 bases from J, with 11 bases between. The CDR3 is made up of 15 amino acids. The germline V gene has CDR1 LGHDT and CDR2 YNNKEL (reference sequence). CDR3 amino acids: CASSQGRTENQPQHF. The DNA for the CDR3 is TGTGCCAGCAGCCAAGGCAGGACAGAGAATCAGCCCCAGCATTTT.

The genes are TRBV30 and TRBJ1-5, with D unclear. This CDR3 region has 12 residues. CDR1 is GTSNPN and CDR2 is SVGIG in the germline V gene (reference sequence). V was shortened by 1 base and J by 9 bases, with 10 bases between the two germline ends. The CDR3 coding sequence is TGTGCCTGGAGTGATGAGAGGAGGCCCCAGCATTTT. Translated, it gives CAWSDERRPQHF.

This clone has only one observation. The CDR3 is CASTLRNTEAFF. CDR3 bases: TGTGCCAGCACCCTTCGGAACACTGAAGCTTTCTTT. The rearrangement joins TRBV28 to TRBJ1-1; D gene ambiguous. Germline V gene lookup returns CDR1 MDHEN and CDR2 SYDVKM. The CDR3 sequence is 12 residues long. V dropped 7 bases and J dropped 1 base, with 7 bases sitting between them.

With respect to this clone: The sample holds other DNA sequences that translate to the same CDR3. This chain connects TRBV6-1 to TRBJ2-7, with 8 bases lining up with TRBD2. Germline V gene data show CDR1 as MNHNS and CDR2 as SASEGT. The J segment lost 2 bases and the V segment lost 1 base, leaving 4 bases of the junction unmatched. The CDR3 length is 15 residues. As DNA, the CDR3 is TGTGCCAGCAGTGAAGGGCTAGCGGGTACCTACGAGCAGTACTTC. Translated, it gives CASSEGLAGTYEQYF.

This CDR3 is CAWKSGDRRDNSPLHF. Written as DNA, the CDR3 is TGTGCCTGGAAATCGGGGGACCGGAGGGATAATTCACCCCTCCACTTT. The chain has TRBV30 and TRBJ1-6; TRBD1 is a possible D gene (5 bases). V shed 4 bases and J shed 5 bases, with 18 bases lying between them. In germline, CDR1 is GTSNPN, CDR2 SVGIG (reference sequence). The CDR3 consists of 16 residues.

The sample holds one count of this clone. The V gene is TRBV6-5, the J gene TRBJ2-5, with TRBD2 identical over 9 bases. The CDR3 length is 14 residues. J was trimmed by 5 bases and V by 4 bases; bases with no gene match: 5. The germline V gene encodes CDR1 MNHEY and CDR2 SVGAGI. CDR3 nucleotide sequence: TGTGCCAGCAGTTTAGCGGGAGATCGGGAGACCCAGTACTTC. Translation gives CASSLAGDRETQYF.

This CDR3 reads CASSLQGFGNTIYF. For the CDR3, the DNA is TGTGCCAGCAGCCTCCAGGGGTTTGGAAACACCATATATTTT. The chain joins TRBV3-1 (or the pseudogene TRBV3-2) to TRBJ1-3, with D possibly TRBD1 on 6 matching bases. Germline CDR1 and CDR2: LGHDT and YNNKEL (reference sequence). The CDR3 length is 14 residues. Trimming pared 4 bases from V and 3 bases from J, leaving 10 bases between.

The V call is TRBV6-5, the J call TRBJ1-2; 8 bases agree with TRBD1. The CDR3 is 16 amino acids. Germline values: CDR1 MNHEY, CDR2 SVGAGI. V shed 0 bases and J 0 bases; nucleotides not matched to a gene: 3. In DNA, the CDR3 is TGTGCCAGCAGTTACTCCGGGACAGGCCCTAACTATGGCTACACCTTC. Its protein product is CASSYSGTGPNYGYTF.

Concerning this clone itself: The same CDR3 is also encoded by other DNA sequences in this sample. CDR3 nucleotide sequence: TGTGCCAGCACCGGGACTAGCGGATACAATGAGCAGTTCTTC. Amino acids: CASTGTSGYNEQFF. The chain joins TRBV19 to TRBJ2-1, with 11 positions matching TRBD2. The V and J ends lost 9 bases and 4 bases, in that order; junction bases with no gene match: 5. Germline V gene sequence: CDR1 LNHDA, CDR2 SQIVND (reference sequence). The CDR3 spans 14 residues.

The chain has TRBV9 and TRBJ1-1; 12 positions agree with TRBD1. The V gene end was trimmed by 1 base and the J gene end by 5 bases; junction bases not matched to a gene: 6. This CDR3 contains 16 residues. Germline V gene data show CDR1 as SGDLS and CDR2 as YYNGEE. The CDR3 loop is CASSVSGTGGRTEAFF. The CDR3 bases are TGTGCCAGCAGCGTATCCGGGACAGGGGGCCGAACTGAAGCTTTCTTT.

The chain is built from TRBV4-1 and TRBJ2-7; 8 bases agree with TRBD2. Trimming removed 4 bases from V and 4 bases from J; junction bases left unmatched: 6. This CDR3 has 14 residues. The germline gives CDR1 MGHRA, CDR2 YSYEKL. CDR3 in amino acids: CASSRAGVRYEQYF. CDR3 DNA sequence: TGCGCCAGCAGCCGAGCGGGAGTGAGGTACGAGCAGTACTTC.

The genes are TRBV6-5 and TRBJ2-7; D may be TRBD1 (5 bases). CDR1 is MNHEY, CDR2 SVGAGI, per germline. The CDR3 is made up of 16 amino acids. Between the trimmed V and J ends, which lost 2 bases and 5 bases, there was a span of 19 bases. The CDR3 loop reads CASSYRPQGLENEQYF. In DNA form, the CDR3 reads TGTGCCAGCAGTTACCGACCCCAGGGTCTCGAGAACGAGCAGTACTTC.

This chain uses TRBV6-5 with TRBJ1-1; D is possibly TRBD1 (6 bases). Trimming removed 2 bases at V and 1 base at J, with 8 bases between. The CDR3 runs 14 residues. The germline V gene encodes CDR1 MNHEY and CDR2 SVGAGI. CDR3 sequence (DNA): TGTGCCAGCAGTTACAGGGGGAGGAACACTGAAGCTTTCTTT. Residues: CASSYRGRNTEAFF.

This clone was counted once. The chain uses TRBV7-3 and TRBJ2-3; a weak D match, TRBD2 (5 bases). V lost 5 bases, J lost 8 bases, and 20 bases lay in between. Germline CDR1 is SGHTA and CDR2 is FQGTGA. This CDR3 region has 15 residues. The CDR3 loop is CASSPRGSLRITQYF. The DNA of the CDR3 is TGTGCCAGCAGCCCAAGAGGGTCCCTTCGTATTACGCAGTATTTT.

The V call is TRBV6-6, the J call TRBJ2-7, with TRBD2 as a possible D gene (5 bases). The germline V and J ends were trimmed by 6 bases and 1 base, with 16 bases remaining between them. The CDR3 is 15 residues long. Germline CDR1 is MNHNY and CDR2 is SVGAGI (reference sequence). The CDR3 sequence: CASSGSSGGSYEQYF. The CDR3 DNA reads TGTGCCAGCAGCGGGTCGTCCGGAGGTTCCTACGAGCAGTACTTC.

There are a few counts of this clone. V usage is TRBV6-1 and J usage is TRBJ2-1, with 7 bases aligning to TRBD2. Germline V gene sequence: CDR1 MNHNS, CDR2 SASEGT. V shed 0 bases, J shed 4 bases, and the junction held 9 bases outside the gene matches. The CDR3 has 17 amino acids. CDR3 amino acids: CASSEAGGLQKYNEQFF. DNA of the CDR3: TGTGCCAGCAGTGAAGCCGGGGGACTACAGAAGTACAATGAGCAGTTCTTC.

CDR3 bases: TGTGCCAGCAGCTTACCCGGGACAAGTACTAGCACAGATACGCAGTATTTT. Its translation: CASSLPGTSTSTDTQYF. The V and J genes are TRBV5-5 and TRBJ2-3; possible D gene TRBD1, 6 bases. Trimming stripped 2 bases from V and 0 bases from J, with 16 bases between. Germline CDR1 and CDR2: SGHKS and YYEKEE (reference sequence). This CDR3 region has 17 residues.

The V and J genes are TRBV7-3 and TRBJ2-5; 8 nucleotides align to TRBD1. This CDR3 region has 17 residues. Per the germline V gene, CDR1 is SGHTA and CDR2 is FQGTGA. Trimming at V came to 5 bases and at J to 2 bases, leaving 13 bases not matched to a gene. The CDR3, as DNA: TGTGCCAGCAGCCCGTTCGGCGACAGGGGAGTACAAGAGACCCAGTACTTC. Translated, it gives CASSPFGDRGVQETQYF.

The rearrangement links TRBV3-1 (or the pseudogene TRBV3-2) to TRBJ2-3, with a weak D call TRBD1 (5 bases). CDR1 is LGHDT and CDR2 is YNNKEL in the germline V gene (reference sequence). V was clipped by 1 base and J by 1 base, with 9 bases between them. This CDR3 contains 15 residues. As DNA, the CDR3 is TGTGCCAGCAGCCAAGTTACGACAGGCACAGATACGCAGTATTTT. Encoded protein: CASSQVTTGTDTQYF.

The rearrangement uses TRBV6-2 or TRBV6-3 and TRBJ2-7, with 13 bases lining up with TRBD2. Trimming removed 5 bases from V and 0 bases from J; junction bases left unmatched: 4. The CDR3 is 16 residues long. Looked up from germline, CDR1 is MNHEY and CDR2 is SVGEGT. For the CDR3, the DNA is TGTGCCAGCAGTGGACTAGCGGGAGAGTCCTCCTACGAGCAGTACTTC. Protein sequence: CASSGLAGESSYEQYF.

This chain links TRBV28 with TRBJ1-2; 10 nucleotides line up with TRBD1. The CDR3 extends over 17 amino acids. Trimming at V came to 1 base and at J to 7 bases, leaving 12 bases not matched to a gene. From germline, CDR1 is MDHEN and CDR2 SYDVKM. CDR3 sequence (DNA): TGTGCCAGCAGTTTATCCCGGGACAGGGGCGGTTTAAGTGGCTACACCTTC. It is translated as CASSLSRDRGGLSGYTF.

This clone was recorded once. The rearrangement links TRBV11-2 to TRBJ2-7; 8 bases line up with TRBD1. The CDR3 sequence is 16 residues long. V was clipped by 1 base and J by 9 bases; unmatched bases: 14. Per germline, CDR1 SGHAT and CDR2 FQNNGV. The CDR3 loop reads CASSLGKGTGQRWQYF. The CDR3 bases are TGTGCCAGCAGCTTAGGGAAGGGGACAGGTCAAAGGTGGCAGTACTTC.

The chain links TRBV2 to TRBJ2-3; D perhaps matches TRBD1 (6 bases). V was trimmed by 1 base and J by 9 bases, leaving 8 bases between them. Per the germline V gene, CDR1 is SNHLY and CDR2 is FYNNEI. The CDR3 extends over 12 amino acids. The CDR3 region is CASSEDGGTQYF. CDR3 sequence (DNA): TGTGCCAGCAGTGAAGATGGGGGCACGCAGTATTTT. The entire variable domain, with the rest obtained from reference TRBV2 and TRBJ2-3, is as follows: EPEVTQTPSHQVTQMGQEVILRCVPISNHLYFYWYRQILGQKVEFLVSFYNNEISEKSEIFDDQFSVERPDGSNFTLKIRSTKLEDSAMYFCASSEDGGTQYFGPGTRLTVL.

The V gene is TRBV21-1, the J gene TRBJ2-1; the table assigns TRBD1, which was not confirmed against the DNA. TRBV21-1 is flagged as a pseudogene. The CDR3 length is 14 residues. CDR3 sequence (DNA): TGTGCCAGCGGTCCGGGACAGACCTACAATGAGCAGTTCTTC. As protein: CASGPGQTYNEQFF.

The chain couples TRBV27 to TRBJ1-1, with D perhaps matching TRBD1 (6 bases). The CDR3 totals 15 residues. Germline V CDR1 and CDR2: MNHEY, SMNVEV (reference sequence). With 0 bases removed from V and 4 bases from J, the gap between germline ends came to 12 bases. The CDR3 DNA reads as TGTGCCAGCAGTTTATCGGTAACAGGGCTCACTGAAGCTTTCTTT. Translation gives CASSLSVTGLTEAFF.

The chain carries TRBV4-3 and TRBJ1-3; 8 bases agree with TRBD1. The V gene's germline CDR1 is LGHNA and CDR2 YSLEER. V lost 0 bases, J lost 2 bases, and 3 bases stayed unmatched. The CDR3 covers 16 residues. The CDR3 reads CASSQDRTGPGNTIYF. CDR3 bases: TGCGCCAGCAGCCAAGATAGGACAGGGCCTGGAAACACCATATATTTT.